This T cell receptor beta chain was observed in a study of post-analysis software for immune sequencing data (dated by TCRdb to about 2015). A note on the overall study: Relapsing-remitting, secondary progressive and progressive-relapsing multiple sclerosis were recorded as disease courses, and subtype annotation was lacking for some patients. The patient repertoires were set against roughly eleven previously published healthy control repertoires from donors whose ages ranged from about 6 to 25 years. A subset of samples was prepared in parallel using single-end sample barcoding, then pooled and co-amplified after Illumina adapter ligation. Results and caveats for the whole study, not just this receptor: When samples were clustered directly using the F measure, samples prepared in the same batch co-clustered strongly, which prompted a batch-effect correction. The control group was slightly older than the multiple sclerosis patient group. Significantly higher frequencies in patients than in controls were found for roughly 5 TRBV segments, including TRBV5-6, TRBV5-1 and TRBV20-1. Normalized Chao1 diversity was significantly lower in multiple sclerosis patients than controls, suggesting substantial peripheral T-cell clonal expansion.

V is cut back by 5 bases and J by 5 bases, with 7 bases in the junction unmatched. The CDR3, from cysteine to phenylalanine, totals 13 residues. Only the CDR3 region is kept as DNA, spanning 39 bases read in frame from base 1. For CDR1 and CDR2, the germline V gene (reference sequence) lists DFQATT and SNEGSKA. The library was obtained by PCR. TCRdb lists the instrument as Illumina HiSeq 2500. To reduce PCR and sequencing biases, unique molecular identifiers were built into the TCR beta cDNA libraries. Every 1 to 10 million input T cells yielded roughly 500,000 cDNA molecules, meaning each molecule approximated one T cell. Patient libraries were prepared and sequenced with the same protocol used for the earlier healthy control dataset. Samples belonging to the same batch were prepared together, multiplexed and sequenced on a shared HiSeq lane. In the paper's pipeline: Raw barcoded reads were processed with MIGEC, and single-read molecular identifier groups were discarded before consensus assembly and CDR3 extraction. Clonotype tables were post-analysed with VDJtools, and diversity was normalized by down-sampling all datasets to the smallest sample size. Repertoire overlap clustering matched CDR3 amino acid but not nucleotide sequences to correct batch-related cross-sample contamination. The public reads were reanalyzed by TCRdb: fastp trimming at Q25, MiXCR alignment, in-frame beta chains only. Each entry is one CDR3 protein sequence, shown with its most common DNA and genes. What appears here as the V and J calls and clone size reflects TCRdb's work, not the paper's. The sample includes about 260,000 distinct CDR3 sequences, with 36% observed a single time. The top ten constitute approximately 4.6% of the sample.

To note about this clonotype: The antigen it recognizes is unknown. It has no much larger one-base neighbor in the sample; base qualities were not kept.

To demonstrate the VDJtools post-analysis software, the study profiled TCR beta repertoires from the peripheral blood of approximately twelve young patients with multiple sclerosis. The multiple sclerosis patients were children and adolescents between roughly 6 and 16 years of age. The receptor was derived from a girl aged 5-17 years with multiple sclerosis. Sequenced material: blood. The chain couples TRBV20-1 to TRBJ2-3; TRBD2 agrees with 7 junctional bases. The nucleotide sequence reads TGCAGTGCTGGGGGAGGGCGAGAAGATACGCAGTATTTT. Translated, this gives CSAGGGREDTQYF.